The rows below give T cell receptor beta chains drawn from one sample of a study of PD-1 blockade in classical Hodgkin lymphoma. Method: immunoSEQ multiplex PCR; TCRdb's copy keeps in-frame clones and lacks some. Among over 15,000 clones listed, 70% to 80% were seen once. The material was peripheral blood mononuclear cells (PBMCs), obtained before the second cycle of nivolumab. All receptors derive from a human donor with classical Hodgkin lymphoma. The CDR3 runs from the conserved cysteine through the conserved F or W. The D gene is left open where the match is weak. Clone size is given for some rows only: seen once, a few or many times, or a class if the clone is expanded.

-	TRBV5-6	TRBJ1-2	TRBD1	TGTGCCAGCATGGACAGGGGGCTCGGGGGCTACACCTTC	CASMDRGLGGYTF
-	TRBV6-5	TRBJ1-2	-	TGTGCCAGCAGTCAAAGGGTAGAAGATGGCTACACCTTC	CASSQRVEDGYTF
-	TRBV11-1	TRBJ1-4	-	TGTGCCAGCAGCCGCGGGAGGGAGGATGAAAAACTGTTTTTT	CASSRGREDEKLFF
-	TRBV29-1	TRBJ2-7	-	TGCAGCGTTGAAGAATGGGGGACCTACGAGCAGTACTTC	CSVEEWGTYEQYF
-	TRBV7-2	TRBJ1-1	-	TGTGCCAGCAGCCCTCGGGGAGGGAACACTGAAGCTTTCTTT	CASSPRGGNTEAFF
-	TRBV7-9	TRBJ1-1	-	TGTGCCAGCAGCCAATACAGGGAGTGGGACACTGAAGCTTTCTTT	CASSQYREWDTEAFF
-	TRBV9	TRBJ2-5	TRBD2	TGTGCCAGCAGCCCCACTAGCGTACGGAGAGAGACCCAGTACTTC	CASSPTSVRRETQYF
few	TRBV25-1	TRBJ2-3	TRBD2	TGTGCCACTTTAAGCGGGACTACGCAGTATTTT	CATLSGTTQYF
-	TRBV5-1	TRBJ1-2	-	TGCGCCAGCAGCTTGGACAACTATGGCTACACCTTC	CASSLDNYGYTF
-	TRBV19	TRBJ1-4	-	TGTGCCAGTAGTATGAGCCCGCGGCAGGCTGCTATTGAAAAACTGTTTTTT	CASSMSPRQAAIEKLFF
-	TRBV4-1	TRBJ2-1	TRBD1	TGCGCCAGCAGCCAAGAAAGGGACAGGGGGCAGTTCTTC	CASSQERDRGQFF
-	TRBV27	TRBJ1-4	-	TGTGCCAGCAGCCGATGGGGAGGTAATGAAAAACTGTTTTTT	CASSRWGGNEKLFF
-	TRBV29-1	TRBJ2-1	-	TGCAGCGTCCCTGGCGGGAATGAGCAGTTCTTC	CSVPGGNEQFF
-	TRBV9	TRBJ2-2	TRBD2	TGTGCCAGCAGCCCGAGGGGACTAGCGGGATTCGCGAACACCGGGGAGCTGTTTTTT	CASSPRGLAGFANTGELFF